This TCR beta chain was observed in a study of control samples from healthy donors and cancer patients (dated by TCRdb to between 2020 and 2021). To prepare the library, the immunoSEQ multiplex PCR assay was applied. TCRdb carries this immuneACCESS record with in-frame sequences only. Its versions omit some clonotypes, under half of them owing to an unresolved V gene in the studies checked, with the rest unexplained. Here the sample has approximately 130,000 clones; around 87% occur a single time. The ten largest clonotypes hold around 8.7% of the sample. This clone was counted a single time. Its antigen is unknown. No qualities accompany the bases; no much larger clone lies one base away. V and J are truncated by 2 bases and 5 bases respectively, leaving an intervening sequence of 12 bases. The CDR3 runs 13 amino acids, cysteine and phenylalanine included. Only the CDR3 part of the read is kept: 39 bases, read in frame from the first base. Looking up the germline V gene (reference sequence) yields CDR1 GTSNPN and CDR2 SVGIG.

Sequencing input: blood. The TCR comes from a man aged 35 to 55 in good health. The rearranged chain carries TRBV30 and TRBJ2-5; matching of 5 bases hints at TRBD2 as the D gene. CDR3 reads: CAWSRTAWETQYF. DNA sequence: TGTGCCTGGAGTCGGACTGCCTGGGAGACCCAGTACTTC.